Detailed here is one T cell receptor (beta chain). Its antigen is currently not known. Base qualities are not recorded, but no much larger clone differs from it by a single base. Library construction relied on the immunoSEQ multiplex PCR assay. In TCRdb, the immuneACCESS table is reduced to in-frame sequences with V and J assigned. These tables do not hold every clone; where another copy was compared, an unresolved V gene accounts for under half, and the others remain unexplained. The sample table shows approximately 40,000 clones, and roughly 90% are seen once. The ten largest make up 1% to 1.5% of the sample. These data originate in a study of T cell changes during pregnancy in multiple sclerosis (dated by TCRdb to the late 2010s). Some background on the complete study: Changes in the T cell repertoire over the course of pregnancy were examined in this study in women with multiple sclerosis.

The sequencing here drew on CD4+ T cells from peripheral blood mononuclear cells, taken in the second trimester of pregnancy. The TCR sequence derives from a female donor with multiple sclerosis, enrolled in a pregnancy study.

The DNA is TGTGCCAGCAGTTTCCGCAGGGTCGGGGGCTATGGCTACACCTTC. Its product reads: CASSFRRVGGYGYTF. This chain joins TRBV28 to TRBJ1-2; TRBD1 is a possible D gene, resting on 5 matching bases. CDR1 and CDR2, looked up from the germline V gene, are MDHEN and SYDVKM. Spanning cysteine to phenylalanine, the CDR3 consists of 15 amino acids. The sequence is cut down to CDR3 DNA, 45 bases in frame from base 1. V sheds 3 bases and J sheds 4 bases, leaving 15 bases between their ends.